These T cell receptor beta chains were read from a single sample in a study of shared clonotypes between healthy human individuals. Sequencing was performed with immunoSEQ multiplex PCR; in TCRdb, only in-frame clones are kept and a portion is missing. The profile shows 2,100,000 or so clones, 95% of them singletons. Input material: naive CD4+ T cells sorted from blood. The source of these receptors is a man in his late teens or twenties in good health. The conserved cysteine and the conserved F or W are not part of the CDR3 here.

v_gene	len	CDR3aa
TRBV5-1	12	ASSLGVAYNEQF
TRBV11-3	13	ASSPGRTSTDTQY
TRBV18	13	ASSPTGSLTGELF
TRBV7-9	12	ASRPGQGSEKLF
TRBV10-1	14	ASSVGLASPVNEQF
TRBV28	13	ASSFSLGGADTQY
TRBV28	12	ASKGILAKNIQY
TRBV18	12	ASSTPDTGYGYT
TRBV2	13	ASRADSSSSGGYT
TRBV6-5	12	ASSSGGSSYEQY
TRBV30	12	AWTSGRSYNEQF
TRBV18	11	ASSPGTVETQY
TRBV7-2	12	ASSFGGRKDTQY
TRBV2	9	ASRQGYEQY
TRBV28	13	ASRGNHQVFYGYT
TRBV5-6	11	ASSPGWWETQY
TRBV27	9	ASSSLDTQY
TRBV29-1	10	SVAQGLGEQY
TRBV4-3	14	ASSQLLGQASDGYT
TRBV5-4	15	ASSLGLAGGTSYEQY
TRBV7-2	13	ASSVLAGGHNEQF
TRBV7-2	11	ASSSQAPYEQY
TRBV19	12	ASSVGSGANVLT
TRBV4-1	13	ASSLQGAGAYEQY
TRBV6-6	11	ASTLIGAAEAF
TRBV4-3	11	ASSQALREPQH
TRBV15	13	ATSRDIIVRGKLF
TRBV2	12	ASGVQGATYEQY
TRBV30	12	AWSEYRATDTQY
TRBV13	11	ASNRIGAYEQY
TRBV10-1	12	ASSTGGYYNEQF
TRBV5-1	12	ASSLIGGQETQY
TRBV6-5	11	ASSSPKGGPQH
TRBV4-3	12	ASSKGRGTYEQY
TRBV7-9	12	ASSLGGTGQPQH
TRBV29-1	13	SVEWGTGSSYEQY
TRBV7-9	11	ASSYRLTYEQY
TRBV7-9	12	ASSSGQGFYEQY
TRBV19	11	ASSIYINTEAF
TRBV10-3	15	AIRDVGDSVSGNTIY
TRBV29-1	11	SVEGQRFGGYT
TRBV9	11	ASSVIGRNEQF
TRBV5-1	12	ASTIGTSYNEQF
TRBV7-8	13	ASSSVSGRAIEQY
TRBV30	12	AWNPGSYNSPLH